This T cell receptor beta chain was profiled in a study of shared clonotypes between healthy human individuals. With regard to this clone: As yet, its antigen is unknown.

In the study's own analysis: Owing to the provision of junction-only sequences devoid of quality scores by immunoSEQ, filtering differed. Generated by immunoSEQ multiplex PCR, the TCRdb table keeps only in-frame clones and is missing some. V and J calls plus clone size are reproduced from that table; the DNA served to infer D and trimming. The sample holds some 2.3 million clones, more than 80% seen once. CDR1 is SGHTA and CDR2 is FQGNSA in the germline V gene. The CDR3 consists of 14 residues. Trimming stripped 0 bases from V and 11 bases from J, with 14 bases between. Findings and limits, study-wide: It was the non-shared clonotypes that had lower generation probabilities than clonotypes shared by all four donors.

The J gene is TRBJ1-5, the V gene TRBV7-2; a weak D match, TRBD1 (5 bases). The clonotype comes from a man younger than 30 in good health. Some clones in this sample may be carry-over from other donors' samples. Input material: naive CD4+ T cells from PBMCs. Described subset: CD45RA+ positively selected. This CDR3 is CASSLARVGEAQHF. The CDR3 DNA sequence: TGTGCCAGCAGCTTAGCCAGGGTTGGTGAGGCCCAGCATTTT.